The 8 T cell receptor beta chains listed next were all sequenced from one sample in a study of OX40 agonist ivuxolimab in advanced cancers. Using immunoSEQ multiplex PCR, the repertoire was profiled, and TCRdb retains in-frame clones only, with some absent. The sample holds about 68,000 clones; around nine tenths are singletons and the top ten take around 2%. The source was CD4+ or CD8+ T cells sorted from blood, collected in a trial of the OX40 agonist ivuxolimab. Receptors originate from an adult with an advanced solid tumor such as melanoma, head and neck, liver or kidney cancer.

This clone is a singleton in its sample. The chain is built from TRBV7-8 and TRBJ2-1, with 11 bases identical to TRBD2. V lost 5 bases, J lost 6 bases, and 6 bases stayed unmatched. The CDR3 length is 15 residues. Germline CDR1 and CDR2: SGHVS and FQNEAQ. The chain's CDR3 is CASSRLAGPFNEQFF. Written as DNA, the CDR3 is TGTGCCAGCAGCCGACTAGCGGGGCCTTTCAATGAGCAGTTCTTC.

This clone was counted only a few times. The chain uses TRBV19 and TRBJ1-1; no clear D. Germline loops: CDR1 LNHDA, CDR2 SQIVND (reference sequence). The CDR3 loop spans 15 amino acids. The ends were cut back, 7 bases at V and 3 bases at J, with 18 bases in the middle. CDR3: CASIGRQPVDTEAFF. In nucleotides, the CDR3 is TGTGCCAGTATAGGGAGGCAGCCTGTAGACACTGAAGCTTTCTTT. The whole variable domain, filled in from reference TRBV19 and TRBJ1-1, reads DGGITQSPKYLFRKEGQNVTLSCEQNLNHDAMYWYRQDPGQGLRLIYYSQIVNDFQKGDIAEGYSVSREKKESFPLTVTSAQKNPTAFYLCASIGRQPVDTEAFFGQGTRLTVV.

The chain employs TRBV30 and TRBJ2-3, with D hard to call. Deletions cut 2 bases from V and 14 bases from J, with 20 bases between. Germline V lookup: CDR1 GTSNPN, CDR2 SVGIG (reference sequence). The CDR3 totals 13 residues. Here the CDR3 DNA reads TGTGCCTGGAGTCCACCTGGGGTGGGCGTCTTGTATTTT. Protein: CAWSPPGVGVLYF.

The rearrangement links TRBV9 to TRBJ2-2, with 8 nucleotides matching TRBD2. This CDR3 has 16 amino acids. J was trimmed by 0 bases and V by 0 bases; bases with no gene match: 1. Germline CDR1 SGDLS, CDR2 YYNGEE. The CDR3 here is CASSVGLATNTGELFF. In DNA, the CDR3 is TGTGCCAGCAGCGTAGGACTAGCGACGAACACCGGGGAGCTGTTTTTT. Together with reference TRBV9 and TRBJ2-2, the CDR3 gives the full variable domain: DSGVTQTPKHLITATGQRVTLRCSPRSGDLSVYWYQQSLDQGLQFLIQYYNGEERAKGNILERFSAQQFPDLHSELNLSSLELGDSALYFCASSVGLATNTGELFFGEGSRLTVL.

CDR3 sequence (DNA): TGTGCCACCTCCGCCAAGGACAGGGGTAAGACCCAGTACTTC. The encoded protein is CATSAKDRGKTQYF. The rearrangement joins TRBV28 to TRBJ2-5; 9 nucleotides match TRBD1. The V gene's germline CDR1 is MDHEN and CDR2 SYDVKM. The ends lost 10 bases at V and 6 bases at J; junction bases unmatched: 12. There are 14 residues in the CDR3. The whole variable domain, remainder taken from reference TRBV28 and TRBJ2-5, is DVKVTQSSRYLVKRTGEKVFLECVQDMDHENMFWYRQDPGLGLRLIYFSYDVKMKEKGDIPEGYSVSREKKERFSLILESASTNQTSMYLCATSAKDRGKTQYFGPGTRLLVL.

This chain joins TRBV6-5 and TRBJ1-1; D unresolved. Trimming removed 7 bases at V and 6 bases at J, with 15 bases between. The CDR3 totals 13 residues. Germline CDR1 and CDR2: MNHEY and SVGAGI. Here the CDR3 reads CASKETGLPEAFF. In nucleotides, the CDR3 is TGTGCCAGCAAAGAAACGGGCCTACCTGAAGCTTTCTTT.

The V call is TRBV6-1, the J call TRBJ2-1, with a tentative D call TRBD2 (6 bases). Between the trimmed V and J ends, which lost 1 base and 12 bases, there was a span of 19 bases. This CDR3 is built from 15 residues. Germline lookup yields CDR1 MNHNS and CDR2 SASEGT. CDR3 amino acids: CASSEVGLANSGQFF. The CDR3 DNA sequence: TGTGCCAGCAGTGAAGTAGGGCTAGCAAATAGCGGGCAGTTCTTC.

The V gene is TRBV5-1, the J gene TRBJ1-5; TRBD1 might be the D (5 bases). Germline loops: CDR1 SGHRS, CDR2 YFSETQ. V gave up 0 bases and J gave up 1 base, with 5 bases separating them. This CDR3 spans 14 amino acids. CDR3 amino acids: CASSLAGSNQPQHF. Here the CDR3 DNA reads TGCGCCAGCAGCTTGGCAGGGAGCAATCAGCCCCAGCATTTT.